The next 8 T cell receptor beta chains were all read from a single sample in a study of human T cells and chemical hapten exposure. MiXCR, applied by TCRdb to the RACE reads, yields one record per CDR3 protein. The sample yields 180,000 or so distinct CDR3 sequences, 14% seen once. Time point described: patch test 1, 2 weeks after DPC sensitization. Described treatment: therapeutic diphenylcyclopropenone sensitization with weekly scalp DPC. The sequences come from whole blood, collected in connection with sensitization to the hapten diphenylcyclopropenone (DPC). The source is a woman in her twenties or thirties with alopecia areata. Some clones in this sample may be carry-over from other donors' samples.

The genes are TRBV6-5 and TRBJ1-2; D gene ambiguous. The ends were cut back, 6 bases at V and 2 bases at J, with 10 bases in the middle. CDR3 length: 13 residues. Germline values: CDR1 MNHEY, CDR2 SVGAGI. The CDR3 loop is CASSETPNYGYTF. In DNA, the CDR3 is TGTGCCAGCAGCGAAACACCAAACTATGGCTACACCTTC.

The chain employs TRBV2 and TRBJ2-3; maybe TRBD2 (6 bases). This CDR3 has 13 amino acids. Per the germline V gene, CDR1 is SNHLY and CDR2 is FYNNEI. Trimming pared 5 bases from V and 6 bases from J, leaving 12 bases between. As DNA, the CDR3 is TGTGCCAGCAGTTATCTGGGAGGTGATACGCAGTATTTT. It encodes CASSYLGGDTQYF.

In this sample, this clonotype turned up many times. The rearrangement joins TRBV28 to TRBJ1-3; TRBD1 is a possible D gene (5 bases). The CDR3 is made up of 17 amino acids. Trimming pared 3 bases from V and 0 bases from J, leaving 15 bases between. The germline CDR1 and CDR2 sequences are MDHEN and SYDVKM. The CDR3 region is CASSFSGRTSSGNTIYF. The CDR3 nucleotides are TGTGCCAGCAGTTTCTCGGGACGGACCTCCTCTGGAAACACCATATATTTT.

This clonotype was observed a few times. The gene calls are TRBV28 and TRBJ2-6, with D possibly TRBD1 on 5 matching bases. Germline-derived CDR1 and CDR2 are MDHEN and SYDVKM. V was trimmed by 2 bases and J by 4 bases, leaving 9 bases between them. The CDR3 totals 15 residues. This CDR3 reads CASSLIQVGANVLTF. CDR3 sequence (DNA): TGTGCCAGCAGTTTAATACAGGTCGGGGCCAACGTCCTGACTTTC.

This chain joins TRBV5-1 and TRBJ2-3; no clear D gene. CDR1 and CDR2 (germline): SGHRS, YFSETQ. Trimming left V 2 bases short and J 2 bases short, with 12 bases between. The CDR3 length is 15 residues. Here the CDR3 DNA reads TGCGCCAGCAGCTTCCCGGGCGTTGACACAGATACGCAGTATTTT. Its translation: CASSFPGVDTDTQYF.

This clonotype has at least ten counts. The V call is TRBV20-1, the J call TRBJ1-5; possible D gene TRBD1, 6 bases. Germline V gene sequence: CDR1 DFQATT, CDR2 SNEGSKA (reference sequence). The length of the CDR3 is 16 residues. V shed 5 bases and J shed 0 bases, with 17 bases lying between them. This CDR3 reads CSAEDHRDTSNQPQHF. As DNA, the CDR3 is TGCAGTGCTGAGGACCACCGGGACACTAGCAATCAGCCCCAGCATTTT.

This clonotype was counted only a few times. The rearrangement links TRBV20-1 to TRBJ1-2; D is ambiguous. CDR3 length: 15 residues. Germline V lookup: CDR1 DFQATT, CDR2 SNEGSKA (reference sequence). V was pared by 4 bases and J by 1 base, with 16 bases between. The CDR3, as DNA: TGCAGTGCTAACCCTATGGGTAGTCGTAACTATGGCTACACCTTC. Amino acids: CSANPMGSRNYGYTF.

This clonotype was recorded many times. The chain couples TRBV24-1 to TRBJ2-3; TRBD1 aligns across 8 bases. Looked up from germline, CDR1 is KGHDR and CDR2 is SFDVKD. J gave up 1 base and V 4 bases, and 6 bases lay outside the gene matches. The CDR3 sequence is 16 residues long. CDR3 in DNA: TGTGCCACCAGTGACCCGACAGGGGCGGGCACAGATACGCAGTATTTT. Translation gives CATSDPTGAGTDTQYF.